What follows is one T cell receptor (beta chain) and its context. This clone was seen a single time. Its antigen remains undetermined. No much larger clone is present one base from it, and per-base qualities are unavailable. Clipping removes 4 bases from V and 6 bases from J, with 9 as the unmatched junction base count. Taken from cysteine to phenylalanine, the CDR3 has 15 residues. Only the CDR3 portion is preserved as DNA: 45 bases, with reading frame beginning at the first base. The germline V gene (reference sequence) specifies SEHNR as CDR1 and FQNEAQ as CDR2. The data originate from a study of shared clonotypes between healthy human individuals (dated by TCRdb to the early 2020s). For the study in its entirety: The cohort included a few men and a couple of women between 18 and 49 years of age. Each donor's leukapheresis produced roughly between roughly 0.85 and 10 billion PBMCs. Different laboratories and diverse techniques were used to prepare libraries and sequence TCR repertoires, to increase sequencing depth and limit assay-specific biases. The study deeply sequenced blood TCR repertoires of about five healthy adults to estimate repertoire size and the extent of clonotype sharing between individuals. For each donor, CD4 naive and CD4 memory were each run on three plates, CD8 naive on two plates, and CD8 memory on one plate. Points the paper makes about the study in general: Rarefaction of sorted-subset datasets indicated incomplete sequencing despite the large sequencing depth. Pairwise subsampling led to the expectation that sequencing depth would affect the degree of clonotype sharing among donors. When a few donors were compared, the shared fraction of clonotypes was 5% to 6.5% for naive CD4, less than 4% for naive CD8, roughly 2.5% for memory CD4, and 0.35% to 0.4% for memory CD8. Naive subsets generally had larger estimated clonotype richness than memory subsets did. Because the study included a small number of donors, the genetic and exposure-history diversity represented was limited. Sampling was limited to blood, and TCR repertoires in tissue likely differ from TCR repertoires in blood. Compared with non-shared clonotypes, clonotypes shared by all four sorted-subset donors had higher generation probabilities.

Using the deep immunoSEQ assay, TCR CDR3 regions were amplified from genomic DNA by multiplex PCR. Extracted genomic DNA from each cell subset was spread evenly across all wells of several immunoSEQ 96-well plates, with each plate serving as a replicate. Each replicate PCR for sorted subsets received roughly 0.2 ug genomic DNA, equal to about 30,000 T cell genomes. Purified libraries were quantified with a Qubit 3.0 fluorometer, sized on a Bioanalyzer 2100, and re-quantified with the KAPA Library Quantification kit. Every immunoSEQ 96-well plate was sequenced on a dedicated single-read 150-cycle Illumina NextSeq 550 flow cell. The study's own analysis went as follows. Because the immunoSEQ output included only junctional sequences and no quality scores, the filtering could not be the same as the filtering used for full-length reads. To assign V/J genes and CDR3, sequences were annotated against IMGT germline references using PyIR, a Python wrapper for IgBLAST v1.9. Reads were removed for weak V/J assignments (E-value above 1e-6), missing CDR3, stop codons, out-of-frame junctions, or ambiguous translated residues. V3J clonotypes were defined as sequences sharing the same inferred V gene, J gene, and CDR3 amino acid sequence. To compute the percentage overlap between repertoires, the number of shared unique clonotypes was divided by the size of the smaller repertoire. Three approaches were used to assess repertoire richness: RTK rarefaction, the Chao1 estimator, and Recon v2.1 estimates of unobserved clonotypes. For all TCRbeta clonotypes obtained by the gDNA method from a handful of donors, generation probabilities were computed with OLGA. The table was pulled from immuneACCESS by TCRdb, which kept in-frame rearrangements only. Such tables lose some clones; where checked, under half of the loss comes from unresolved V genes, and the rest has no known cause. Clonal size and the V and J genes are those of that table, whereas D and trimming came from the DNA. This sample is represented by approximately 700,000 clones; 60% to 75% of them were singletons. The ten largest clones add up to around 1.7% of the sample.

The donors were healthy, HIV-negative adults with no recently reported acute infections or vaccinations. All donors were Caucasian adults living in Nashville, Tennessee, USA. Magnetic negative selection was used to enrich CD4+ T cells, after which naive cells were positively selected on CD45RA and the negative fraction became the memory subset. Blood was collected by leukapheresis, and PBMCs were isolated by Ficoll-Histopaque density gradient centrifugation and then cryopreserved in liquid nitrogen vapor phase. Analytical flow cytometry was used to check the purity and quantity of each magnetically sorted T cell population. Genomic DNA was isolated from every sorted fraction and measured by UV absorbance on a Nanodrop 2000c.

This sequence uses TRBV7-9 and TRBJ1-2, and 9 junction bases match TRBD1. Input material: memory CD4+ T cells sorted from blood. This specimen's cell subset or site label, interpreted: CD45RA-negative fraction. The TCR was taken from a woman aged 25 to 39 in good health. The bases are TGTGCCAGCAGCTGGGGGGACAGGGTAGGAAATGGCTACACCTTC. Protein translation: CASSWGDRVGNGYTF.